This T cell receptor (beta chain) was recorded in a study of shared clonotypes between healthy human individuals. About the study: CD4 naive and CD4 memory each took three plates per donor, while CD8 naive took two and CD8 memory one.

Germline V gives CDR1 GTSNPN, CDR2 SVGIG (reference sequence). This CDR3 is 15 amino acids long. Germline trimming cut 1 base from V and 3 bases from J; bases unmatched to any gene: 6. A split of CD4+ cells into CD45RA+ naive and CD45RA-negative memory subsets was performed. Genomic DNA of every subset was divided equally among multiple immunoSEQ plates. The protocol was immunoSEQ multiplex PCR, while the TCRdb copy is restricted to in-frame clones and leaves out a portion. The sample lists around 2.1 million clones, nearly 97% seen once, with approximately 0.13% in the top ten. This chain links TRBV30 with TRBJ1-3; 7 bases are shared with TRBD1. Sequencing was performed on naive CD4+ T cells sorted from blood. Subset denoted: CD45RA+ positively selected. This receptor was obtained from a man aged 18 to 29 in good health. CDR3 region: CAWSDPGGNGNTIYF. CDR3 coding DNA: TGTGCCTGGAGTGACCCAGGGGGGAATGGAAACACCATATATTTT.